This passage covers 24 T cell receptor beta chains from one sample sequenced in a study of blood T cell repertoires in COVID-19. The method was immunoSEQ multiplex PCR; TCRdb's version includes in-frame clones alone and lacks a portion of them. The table includes roughly 360,000 clones, about 90% detected once. Specimen: PBMCs or T cells enriched from blood (not recorded which). The receptor source for this set is a man younger than 45 who had recovered from COVID-19.

The gene calls are TRBV30 and TRBJ2-7, with a tentative D call TRBD2 (5 bases). This CDR3 is built from 16 residues. V was pared by 2 bases and J by 0 bases, with 17 bases between. Germline V gene sequence: CDR1 GTSNPN, CDR2 SVGIG (reference sequence). DNA of the CDR3: TGTGCCTGGAGTAAGCCGGGAATCTCATACTCCTACGAGCAGTACTTC. Translating gives CAWSKPGISYSYEQYF.

V is TRBV13 and J is TRBJ2-5, with TRBD2 identical over 8 bases. The CDR3 sequence is 13 residues long. V shed 5 bases and J 4 bases; nucleotides not matched to a gene: 3. Per germline, CDR1 PRHDT and CDR2 FYEKMQ (reference sequence). The chain's CDR3 is CASSRGGGETQYF. The CDR3 bases are TGTGCCAGCAGCCGGGGGGGCGGAGAGACCCAGTACTTC.

This rearrangement joins TRBV10-3 to TRBJ2-3; 9 bases are a match to TRBD1. The junction had 5 bases not matched to a gene; V was cut back by 9 bases and J by 4 bases. From germline, CDR1 is ENHRY and CDR2 SYGVKD. There are 13 residues in the CDR3. The CDR3 is CAMRDRVADTQYF. CDR3 sequence (DNA): TGTGCCATGAGGGACAGGGTTGCAGATACGCAGTATTTT.

The chain couples TRBV7-2 to TRBJ2-6; D is possibly TRBD1 (6 bases). V dropped 4 bases and J dropped 0 bases, with 13 bases sitting between them. The CDR3 has 17 residues. Germline assignment: CDR1 SGHTA and CDR2 FQGNSA. The DNA of the CDR3 is TGTGCCAGCAGCTCACAGGGTCCTCTCTCTGGGGCCAACGTCCTGACTTTC. Encoded protein: CASSSQGPLSGANVLTF.

V is TRBV10-2 and J is TRBJ1-6; a possible D gene is TRBD1 (6 bases). The CDR3 has 14 residues. The V gene lost 6 bases and the J gene lost 12 bases, with 18 bases spanning the gap. The germline V gene has CDR1 WSHSY and CDR2 SAAADI. The CDR3 here is CASRWADRSEPLHF. CDR3 coding DNA: TGCGCCAGCAGGTGGGCAGACAGGTCCGAACCCCTCCACTTT.

The V and J genes are TRBV4-3 and TRBJ1-2; no firm D call. Germline CDR1 and CDR2: LGHNA and YSLEER. The length of the CDR3 is 16 residues. V was cut by 0 bases and J by 0 bases, with 11 bases left in between. The CDR3 sequence: CASSQDIGGPNYGYTF. The DNA for the CDR3 is TGCGCCAGCAGCCAAGATATAGGCGGCCCTAACTATGGCTACACCTTC.

This sequence joins TRBV29-1 and TRBJ1-1; D might be TRBD1 (5 bases). CDR3 length equals 12 residues. V lost 0 bases and J 8 bases, leaving 10 bases between the germline ends. Germline CDR1 reads SQVTM; CDR2 reads ANQGSEA. The CDR3 nucleotides are TGCAGCGTTGAAGATGGGGGGGTGGAAGCTTTCTTT. This codes for CSVEDGGVEAFF. Variable domain in full (rest from reference TRBV29-1 and TRBJ1-1): SAVISQKPSRDICQRGTSLTIQCQVDSQVTMMFWYRQQPGQSLTLIATANQGSEATYESGFVIDKFPISRPNLTFSTLTVSNMSPEDSSIYLCSVEDGGVEAFFGQGTRLTVV.

The rearrangement uses TRBV5-1 and TRBJ2-7; maybe TRBD2 (5 bases). The CDR3 has 13 amino acids. Deletions cut 1 base from V and 7 bases from J, with 12 bases between. Germline lookup yields CDR1 SGHRS and CDR2 YFSETQ. The CDR3 protein is CASSLRLPGEQYF. The CDR3 DNA is TGCGCCAGCAGCTTGCGCCTCCCGGGGGAGCAGTACTTC.

In its sample, this clone was seen a few times. The V and J genes are TRBV6-5 and TRBJ2-7; 10 nucleotides line up with TRBD1. The CDR3 totals 15 residues. With 0 bases clipped from V and 3 bases from J, the junction kept 2 bases outside the gene matches. Germline values: CDR1 MNHEY, CDR2 SVGAGI. CDR3 bases: TGTGCCAGCAGTTACTCCGGGACAGGGGACTACGAGCAGTACTTC. This gives the protein CASSYSGTGDYEQYF.

This chain joins TRBV14 and TRBJ2-4; TRBD1 is a possible D gene (6 bases). The CDR3 is 17 amino acids. Trimming left V 1 base short and J 0 bases short, with 13 bases between. CDR1 and CDR2 from the germline V gene are SGHDN and FVKESK. In DNA, the CDR3 is TGTGCCAGCAGCCAAGTGGGACAATCCTTAGCCAAAAACATTCAGTACTTC. The encoded protein is CASSQVGQSLAKNIQYF.

The chain joins TRBV2 to TRBJ1-5; 8 nucleotides agree with TRBD1. Germline V lookup: CDR1 SNHLY, CDR2 FYNNEI. After removal of 9 bases from V and 0 bases from J, the junction contained 13 bases not matched to a gene. This CDR3 has 17 residues. The CDR3, as DNA: TGTGCCAGTCGGACAGGGACCGCAGGATATAGCAATCAGCCCCAGCATTTT. Residues: CASRTGTAGYSNQPQHF.

The chain links TRBV6-1 to TRBJ1-2; D gene uncertain. V was pared by 2 bases and J by 10 bases, with 11 bases between. Germline CDR1 is MNHNS and CDR2 is SASEGT. This CDR3 contains 12 residues. For the CDR3, the DNA is TGTGCCAGCAGTGAATATGGGGAGGACTACACCTTC. Its protein is CASSEYGEDYTF.

The chain combines TRBV29-1 with TRBJ1-1; D gene uncertain. The CDR3 covers 17 residues. Trimming cost V 0 bases and J 5 bases, with 22 bases left between them. Germline CDR1 reads SQVTM; CDR2 reads ANQGSEA. The CDR3 DNA follows: TGCAGCGTTGAAGAACCCCCGCCGCACACCTCGAGGACTGAAGCTTTCTTT. Encoded protein: CSVEEPPPHTSRTEAFF.

DNA for the CDR3: TGTGCCAGCGGGGACAGGGATAATGAGCAGTTCTTC. This codes for CASGDRDNEQFF. The chain combines TRBV7-9 with TRBJ2-1; 9 bases align to TRBD1. Germline lookup yields CDR1 SEHNR and CDR2 FQNEAQ (reference sequence). The ends lost 8 bases at V and 7 bases at J; junction bases unmatched: 3. The CDR3 has 12 residues.

This clone was observed a handful of times. The V gene is TRBV12-1, the J gene TRBJ2-7; the DNA was not compared with TRBD2, the D call given in the table. TRBV12-1 constitutes a pseudogene. This CDR3 spans 17 amino acids. The CDR3 region is CASSSLGGSTDPYEQYF. The CDR3 bases are TGTGCCAGCAGCTCCCTGGGGGGGTCCACAGATCCCTACGAGCAGTACTTC.

This chain uses TRBV5-4 with TRBJ1-3; 9 nucleotides align to TRBD1. This CDR3 comprises 15 residues. V lost 4 bases, J lost 0 bases, and 2 bases stayed unmatched. Germline CDR1 reads SGHNT; CDR2 reads YYREEE (reference sequence). The CDR3 is CASSGDRDSGNTIYF. CDR3 DNA: TGTGCCAGCAGCGGGGACAGGGACTCTGGAAACACCATATATTTT.

The chain joins TRBV30 to TRBJ1-5; D perhaps matches TRBD1 (6 bases). The V gene's germline CDR1 is GTSNPN and CDR2 SVGIG (reference sequence). V was clipped by 4 bases and J by 2 bases, with 9 bases between them. The CDR3 consists of 13 residues. The CDR3 DNA sequence: TGTGCCTGGACAGGGGCTGGCAATCAGCCCCAGCATTTT. This codes for CAWTGAGNQPQHF. Looking up the rest from reference TRBV30 and TRBJ1-5 gives the full variable domain: SQTIHQWPATLVQPVGSPLSLECTVEGTSNPNLYWYRQAAGRGLQLLFYSVGIGQISSEVPQNLSASRPQDRQFILSSKKLLLSDSGFYLCAWTGAGNQPQHFGDGTRLSIL.

This rearrangement joins TRBV10-2 to TRBJ1-6; TRBD1 is a possible D gene (6 bases). This CDR3 is 12 amino acids long. Germline CDR1 is WSHSY and CDR2 is SAAADI. Trimming left V 8 bases short and J 13 bases short, with 15 bases between. CDR3 bases: TGCGCCAGCCGGGACACGGTCATCCCCCTCCACTTT. It translates to CASRDTVIPLHF.

The sample holds a few counts of this clone. The V and J genes are TRBV9 and TRBJ1-5, with D unresolved. This CDR3 has 15 residues. Germline CDR1 and CDR2: SGDLS and YYNGEE. Trimming cost V 0 bases and J 4 bases, with 11 bases left between them. In DNA, the CDR3 is TGTGCCAGCAGCGTAGGAGGTTACCCTAATCAGCCCCAGCATTTT. Its protein is CASSVGGYPNQPQHF. The full variable domain, its missing parts supplied by reference TRBV9 and TRBJ1-5, is DSGVTQTPKHLITATGQRVTLRCSPRSGDLSVYWYQQSLDQGLQFLIQYYNGEERAKGNILERFSAQQFPDLHSELNLSSLELGDSALYFCASSVGGYPNQPQHFGDGTRLSIL.

The chain uses TRBV21-1 and TRBJ1-5. TRBV21-1 is a pseudogene segment. The CDR3 runs to 16 residues. This CDR3 is CASSKDPGRHNQPQHF. In DNA, the CDR3 is TGTGCCAGCAGCAAAGACCCCGGGAGACACAATCAGCCCCAGCATTTT.

The rearrangement links TRBV3-1 (or the pseudogene TRBV3-2) to TRBJ2-7; 10 bases line up with TRBD1. Unmatched junction bases numbered 8, after V lost 2 bases and J lost 7 bases. The V gene's germline CDR1 is LGHDT and CDR2 YNNKEL (reference sequence). The CDR3 is 15 amino acids. CDR3 bases: TGTGCCAGCAGCCAACTGGACAGGGGGGCCCAAGAGCAGTACTTC. It is translated as CASSQLDRGAQEQYF.

The chain joins TRBV6-5 to TRBJ2-3; 11 bases match TRBD1. Germline-derived CDR1 and CDR2 are MNHEY and SVGAGI. The J segment lost 6 bases and the V segment lost 2 bases, leaving 4 bases of the junction unmatched. This CDR3 is built from 15 residues. The CDR3 bases are TGTGCCAGCAGTTACCGGACAGGGGGCATGGATACGCAGTATTTT. This codes for CASSYRTGGMDTQYF.

Points on this clone: Other DNA variants within this sample encode the same CDR3. This chain links TRBV20-1 with TRBJ1-1; D gene ambiguous. The CDR3 is made up of 11 amino acids. From germline, CDR1 is DFQATT and CDR2 SNEGSKA (reference sequence). CDR3 amino acids: CSATMNTEAFF. The DNA of the CDR3 is TGCAGCGCCACTATGAACACTGAAGCTTTCTTT.

This chain joins TRBV10-3 and TRBJ1-3; TRBD1 is a possible D gene (5 bases). Trimming took off 10 bases at V and 0 bases at J, with 19 bases between the two ends. The CDR3 covers 16 residues. CDR1 and CDR2 (germline): ENHRY, SYGVKD. CDR3 in amino acids: CATRRDGVLSGNTIYF. The CDR3 DNA sequence: TGTGCCACCAGGCGGGACGGGGTCCTCTCTGGAAACACCATATATTTT.